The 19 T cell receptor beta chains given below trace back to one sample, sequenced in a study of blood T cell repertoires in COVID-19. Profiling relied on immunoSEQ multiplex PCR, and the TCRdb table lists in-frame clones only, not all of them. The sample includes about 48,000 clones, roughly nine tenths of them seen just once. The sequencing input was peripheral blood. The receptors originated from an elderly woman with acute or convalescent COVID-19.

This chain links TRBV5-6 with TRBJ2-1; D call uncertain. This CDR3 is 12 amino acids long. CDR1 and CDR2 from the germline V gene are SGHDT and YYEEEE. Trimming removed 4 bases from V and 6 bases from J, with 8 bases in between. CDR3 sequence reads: CASSRLLNEQFF. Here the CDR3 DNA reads TGTGCCAGCAGCCGACTCCTCAATGAGCAGTTCTTC.

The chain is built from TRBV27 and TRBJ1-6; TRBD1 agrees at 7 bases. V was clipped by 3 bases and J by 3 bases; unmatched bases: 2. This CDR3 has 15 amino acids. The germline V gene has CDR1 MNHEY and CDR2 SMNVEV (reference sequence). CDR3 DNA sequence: TGTGCCAGCAGTTTGACAGGGAGCTATAATTCACCCCTCCACTTT. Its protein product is CASSLTGSYNSPLHF.

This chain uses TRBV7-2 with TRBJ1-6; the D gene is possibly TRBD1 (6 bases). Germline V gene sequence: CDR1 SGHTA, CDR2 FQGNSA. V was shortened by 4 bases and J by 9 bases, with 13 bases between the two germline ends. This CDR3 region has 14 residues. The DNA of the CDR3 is TGTGCCAGCAGCTCACAGGGATTTGGTTCACCCCTCCACTTT. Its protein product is CASSSQGFGSPLHF.

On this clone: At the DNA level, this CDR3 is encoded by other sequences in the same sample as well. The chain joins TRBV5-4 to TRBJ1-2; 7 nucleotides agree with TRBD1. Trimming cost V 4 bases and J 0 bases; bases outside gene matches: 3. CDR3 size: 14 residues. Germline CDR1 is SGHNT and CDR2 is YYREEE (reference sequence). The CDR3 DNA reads TGTGCCAGCAGCCTAGGACAGGCTAACTATGGCTACACCTTC. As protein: CASSLGQANYGYTF.

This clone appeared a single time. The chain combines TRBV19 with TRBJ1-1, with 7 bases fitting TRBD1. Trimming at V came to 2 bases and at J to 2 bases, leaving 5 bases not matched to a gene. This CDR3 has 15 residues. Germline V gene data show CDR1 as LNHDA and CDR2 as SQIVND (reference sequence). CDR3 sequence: CASSIPGGLNTEAFF. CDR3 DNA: TGTGCCAGTAGTATACCAGGGGGGCTAAACACTGAAGCTTTCTTT.

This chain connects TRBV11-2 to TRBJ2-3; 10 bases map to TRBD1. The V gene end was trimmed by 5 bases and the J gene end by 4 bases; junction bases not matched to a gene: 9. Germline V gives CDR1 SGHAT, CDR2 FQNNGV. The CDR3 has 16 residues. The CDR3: CASSDSDRGRADTQYF. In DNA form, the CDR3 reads TGTGCCAGCAGCGACTCCGACAGGGGGCGCGCAGATACGCAGTATTTT.

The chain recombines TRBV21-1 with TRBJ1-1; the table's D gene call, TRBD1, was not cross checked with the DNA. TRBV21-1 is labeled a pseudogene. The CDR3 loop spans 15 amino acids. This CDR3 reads CASSSQGPARTEAFF. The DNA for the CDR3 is TGTGCCAGCTCATCACAGGGACCCGCGAGAACTGAAGCTTTCTTT.

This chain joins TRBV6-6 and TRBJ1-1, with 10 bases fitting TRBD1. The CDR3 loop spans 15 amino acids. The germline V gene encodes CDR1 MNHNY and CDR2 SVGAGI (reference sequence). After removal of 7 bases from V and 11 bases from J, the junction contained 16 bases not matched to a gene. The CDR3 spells CASIAARQGAYSAFF. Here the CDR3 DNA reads TGTGCCAGCATCGCAGCTCGACAGGGGGCCTATTCGGCTTTCTTT.

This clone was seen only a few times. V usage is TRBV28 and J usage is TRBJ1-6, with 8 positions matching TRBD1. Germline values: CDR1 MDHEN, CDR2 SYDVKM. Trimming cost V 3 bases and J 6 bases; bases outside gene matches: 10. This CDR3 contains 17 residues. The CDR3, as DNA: TGTGCCAGCAGTTTGGCGGCAGGGGGCCTGCGTAATTCACCCCTCCACTTT. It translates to CASSLAAGGLRNSPLHF.

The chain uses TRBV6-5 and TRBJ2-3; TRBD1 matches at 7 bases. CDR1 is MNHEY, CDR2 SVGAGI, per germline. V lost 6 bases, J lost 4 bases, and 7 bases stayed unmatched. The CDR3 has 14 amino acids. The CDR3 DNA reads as TGTGCCAGCAGGCCTACAGGGGTTGCAGATACGCAGTATTTT. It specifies CASRPTGVADTQYF.

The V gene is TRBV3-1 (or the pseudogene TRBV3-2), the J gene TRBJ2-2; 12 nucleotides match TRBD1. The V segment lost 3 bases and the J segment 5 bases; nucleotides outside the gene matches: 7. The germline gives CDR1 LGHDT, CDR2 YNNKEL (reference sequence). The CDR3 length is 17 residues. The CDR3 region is CASSHPGQGAWTGELFF. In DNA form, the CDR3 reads TGTGCCAGCAGCCATCCGGGACAGGGGGCTTGGACCGGGGAGCTGTTTTTT.

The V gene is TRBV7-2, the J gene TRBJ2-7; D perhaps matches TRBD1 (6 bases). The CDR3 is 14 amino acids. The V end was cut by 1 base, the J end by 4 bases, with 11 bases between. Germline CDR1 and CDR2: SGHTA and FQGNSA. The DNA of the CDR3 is TGTGCCAGCAGCTTAGGTGCCCAGGGGTACGAGCAGTACGTC. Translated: CASSLGAQGYEQYV.

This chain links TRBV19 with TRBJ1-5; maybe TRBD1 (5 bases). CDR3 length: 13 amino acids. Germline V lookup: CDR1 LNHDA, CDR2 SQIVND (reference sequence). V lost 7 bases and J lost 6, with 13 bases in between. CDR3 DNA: TGTGCCAGTACGGGTTTGGGGGGTCAGCCCCAGCATTTT. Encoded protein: CASTGLGGQPQHF.

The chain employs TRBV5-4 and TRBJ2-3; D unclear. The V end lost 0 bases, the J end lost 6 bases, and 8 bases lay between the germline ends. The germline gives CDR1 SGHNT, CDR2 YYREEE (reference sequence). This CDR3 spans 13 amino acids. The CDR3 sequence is CASSLVNSDTQYF. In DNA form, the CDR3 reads TGTGCCAGCAGCTTGGTGAACTCCGATACGCAGTATTTT.

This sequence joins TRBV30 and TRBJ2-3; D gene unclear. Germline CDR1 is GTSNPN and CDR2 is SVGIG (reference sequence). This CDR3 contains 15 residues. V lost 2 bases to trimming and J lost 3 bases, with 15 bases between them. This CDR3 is CAWSTSPGLTDTQYF. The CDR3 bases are TGTGCCTGGAGTACCTCGCCAGGCCTTACAGATACGCAGTATTTT.

CDR3 sequence reads: CASMGKDRDTGELFF. The CDR3 DNA reads as TGTGCCAGTATGGGAAAGGACAGGGACACCGGGGAGCTGTTTTTT. V gene TRBV19 combines with J gene TRBJ2-2, with 8 bases aligning to TRBD1. The V gene end was trimmed by 7 bases and the J gene end by 3 bases; junction bases not matched to a gene: 7. Germline lookup yields CDR1 LNHDA and CDR2 SQIVND (reference sequence). The CDR3 has 15 amino acids.

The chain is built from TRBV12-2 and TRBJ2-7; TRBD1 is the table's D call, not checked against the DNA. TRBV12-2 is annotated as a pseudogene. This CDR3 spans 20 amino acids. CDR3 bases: TGTGCAAGTCGCCACCCGACAGGGGGAGAAACGCGATCCTTTTATTACGAGCAGTACGTC. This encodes CASRHPTGGETRSFYYEQYV.

The CDR3 sequence is CASSDRGSSYNEQFF. The CDR3 nucleotides are TGTGCCAGCAGTGACCGGGGGAGCTCCTACAATGAGCAGTTCTTC. The chain is built from TRBV25-1 and TRBJ2-1; TRBD2 is a possible D gene (6 bases). This CDR3 region has 15 residues. Trimming removed 3 bases at V and 0 bases at J, with 9 bases between. CDR1 and CDR2 from the germline V gene are MGHDK and SYGVNS.

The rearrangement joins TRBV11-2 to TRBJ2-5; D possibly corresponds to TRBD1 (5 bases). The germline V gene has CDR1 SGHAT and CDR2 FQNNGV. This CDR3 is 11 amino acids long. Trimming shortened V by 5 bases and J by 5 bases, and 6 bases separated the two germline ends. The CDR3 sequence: CASSKGETQYF. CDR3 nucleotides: TGTGCCAGCAGCAAGGGGGAGACCCAGTACTTC.